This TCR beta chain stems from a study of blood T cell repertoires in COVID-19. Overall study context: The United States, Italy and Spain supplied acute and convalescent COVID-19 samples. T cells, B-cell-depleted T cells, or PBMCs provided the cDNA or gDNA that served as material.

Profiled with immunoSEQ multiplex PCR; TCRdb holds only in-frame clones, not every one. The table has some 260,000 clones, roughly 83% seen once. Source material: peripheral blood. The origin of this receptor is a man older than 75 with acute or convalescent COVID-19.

In DNA form, the CDR3 reads TGTGCCAGCAGCCCTATTAGGGGGCGCTTGGGGGCCAACGTCCTGACTTTC. Its translation is CASSPIRGRLGANVLTF. This sequence joins TRBV7-2 and TRBJ2-6; 7 nucleotides line up with TRBD1. The germline V gene has CDR1 SGHTA and CDR2 FQGNSA. CDR3 size: 17 residues. J was trimmed by 4 bases and V by 5 bases; bases with no gene match: 11.